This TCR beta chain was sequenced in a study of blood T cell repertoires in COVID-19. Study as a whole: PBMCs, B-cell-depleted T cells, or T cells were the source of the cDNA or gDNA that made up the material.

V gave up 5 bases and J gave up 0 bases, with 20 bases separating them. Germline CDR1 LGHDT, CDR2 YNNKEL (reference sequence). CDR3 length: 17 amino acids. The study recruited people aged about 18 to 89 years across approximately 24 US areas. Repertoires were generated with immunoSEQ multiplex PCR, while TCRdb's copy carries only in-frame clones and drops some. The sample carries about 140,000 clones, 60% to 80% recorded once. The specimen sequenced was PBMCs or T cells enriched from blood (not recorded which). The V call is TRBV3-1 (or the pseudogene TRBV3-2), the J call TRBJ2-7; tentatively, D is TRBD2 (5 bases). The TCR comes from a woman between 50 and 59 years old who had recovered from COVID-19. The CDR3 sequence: CASSKRVGLGNSYEQYF. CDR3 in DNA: TGTGCCAGCAGCAAAAGGGTTGGACTGGGGAACTCCTACGAGCAGTACTTC.